One sample yielded the 17 T cell receptor beta chains listed below, sequenced in a study of cytomegalovirus exposure and HLA in healthy donors. PCR primers comprised 60 Vbeta and 13 Jbeta primers. Assay used: immunoSEQ multiplex PCR; TCRdb lists only in-frame clones, some missing. The data hold approximately 120,000 clones, with 75% to 85% observed a single time. Material for sequencing was PBMCs. The receptors were sampled from a man over 45 in good health and CMV-seronegative.

This clone appeared a few times. V usage is TRBV4-1 and J usage is TRBJ2-7; the D gene is possibly TRBD1 (6 bases). This CDR3 region has 13 residues. V lost 1 base, J lost 7 bases, and 11 bases lay in between. Per the germline V gene, CDR1 is MGHRA and CDR2 is YSYEKL. In DNA form, the CDR3 reads TGCGCCAGCAGCCAAGGGACAGATGGGGAGCAGTACTTC. It codes for CASSQGTDGEQYF.

Only one count was recorded for this clone. The CDR3 DNA sequence: TGTGCCAGCAGCCAAACCCAAGGACATTCCTCCTCCCTCCACTTT. Its translation is CASSQTQGHSSSLHF. V and J are TRBV14 and TRBJ1-6; TRBD1 might be the D (5 bases). Between the trimmed V and J ends, which lost 2 bases and 14 bases, there was a span of 19 bases. CDR1 and CDR2 (germline): SGHDN, FVKESK. This CDR3 is 15 amino acids long.

This clone appeared a few times. The chain carries TRBV5-5 and TRBJ2-5; 12 bases align to TRBD1. The CDR3 sequence is 17 residues long. Germline values: CDR1 SGHKS, CDR2 YYEKEE (reference sequence). V was pared by 3 bases and J by 4 bases, with 10 bases of the junction left unmatched. Here the CDR3 DNA reads TGTGCCAGCAGCTCTGCTCCGGGGACAGGGGGCACAGAGACCCAGTACTTC. It translates to CASSSAPGTGGTETQYF.

The genes are TRBV21-1 and TRBJ1-1. TRBV21-1 counts as a pseudogene. The CDR3 has 17 amino acids. CDR3 nucleotide sequence: TGTGCCAGCAGCAATCTGGTAGAGCCCGACTTGGGCACTGAAGCTTTCTTT. Translating gives CASSNLVEPDLGTEAFF.

The chain has TRBV7-2 and TRBJ1-1; D unresolved. Trimming removed 10 bases at V and 1 base at J, with 10 bases between. The germline CDR1 and CDR2 sequences are SGHTA and FQGNSA. The length of the CDR3 is 12 residues. The CDR3 coding sequence is TGTGCCACGAGCACCGAGAACACTGAAGCTTTCTTT. This encodes CATSTENTEAFF.

The chain employs TRBV6-5 and TRBJ1-2; perhaps TRBD1 as D (6 bases). The CDR3 extends over 14 amino acids. Germline V gives CDR1 MNHEY, CDR2 SVGAGI. V lost 7 bases, J lost 7 bases, and 19 bases lay in between. The CDR3 coding sequence is TGTGCCAGCACCCGGGGCCTCCGAGGGGGTGGCTACACCTTC. This gives the protein CASTRGLRGGGYTF.

The V call is TRBV6-1, the J call TRBJ2-7, with D possibly matching TRBD1 (7 bases). Germline lookup yields CDR1 MNHNS and CDR2 SASEGT. This CDR3 has 14 residues. Trimming shortened V by 6 bases and J by 8 bases, and 20 bases separated the two germline ends. The CDR3 spells CASREGTVKFQQYV. CDR3 coding DNA: TGTGCCAGCAGGGAGGGGACAGTGAAGTTCCAGCAGTACGTC.

The V and J genes are TRBV19 and TRBJ1-4; D unresolved. Trimming shortened V by 6 bases and J by 0 bases, and 17 bases separated the two germline ends. Germline CDR1 reads LNHDA; CDR2 reads SQIVND (reference sequence). The length of the CDR3 is 17 residues. This chain's CDR3 is CASRDLTERSTNEKLFF. CDR3 bases: TGTGCCAGTAGAGACCTAACAGAGCGGTCAACTAATGAAAAACTGTTTTTT.

The chain couples TRBV4-1 to TRBJ2-7; D is undetermined. Germline CDR1 reads MGHRA; CDR2 reads YSYEKL. V lost 0 bases, J lost 3 bases, and 12 bases lay in between. CDR3 length: 15 amino acids. The CDR3 nucleotides read TGCGCCAGCAGCCAAGATCCAACAGCTTACTACGAGCAGTACTTC. Translating it yields CASSQDPTAYYEQYF.

CDR3 sequence (DNA): TGTGCCAGCAGCCAAGACTGGGCCGCGGAACAGGGCCAAGAGACCCAGTACTTC. Amino acids: CASSQDWAAEQGQETQYF. This chain uses TRBV4-2 with TRBJ2-5; D is perhaps TRBD1 (6 bases). This CDR3 comprises 18 residues. Germline assignment: CDR1 LGHNA and CDR2 YNFKEQ. V gave up 0 bases and J gave up 1 base, with 18 bases separating them.

Here the CDR3 reads CATSRVGQGGNEQFF. The CDR3 bases are TGTGCCACCAGCAGAGTGGGACAGGGTGGGAATGAGCAGTTCTTC. The J gene is TRBJ2-1, the V gene TRBV15, with 9 bases identical to TRBD1. V trimming: 1 base; J trimming: 7 bases; junction bases outside the gene matches: 5. The V gene's germline CDR1 is LNHNV and CDR2 YYDKDF (reference sequence). CDR3 size: 15 residues. Supplemented by reference TRBV15 and TRBJ2-1, the full variable domain reads DAMVIQNPRYQVTQFGKPVTLSCSQTLNHNVMYWYQQKSSQAPKLLFHYYDKDFNNEADTPDNFQSRRPNTSFCFLDIRSPGLGDTAMYLCATSRVGQGGNEQFFGPGTRLTVL.

The genes are TRBV10-3 and TRBJ1-2, with D perhaps matching TRBD1 (6 bases). CDR3 length equals 13 residues. Trimming took 4 bases from V and 4 from J, leaving 10 bases between them. CDR1 ENHRY and CDR2 SYGVKD come from the germline V gene. The CDR3, as DNA: TGTGCCATCAGTGGGGGGCAGGTCTATGGCTACACCTTC. Protein sequence: CAISGGQVYGYTF.

This clone was counted a few times. The chain has TRBV7-2 and TRBJ2-7; the match to TRBD1 covers 7 bases. The CDR3 is made up of 13 amino acids. CDR1 and CDR2 from the germline V gene are SGHTA and FQGNSA. V lost 5 bases and J lost 3; bases outside the gene matches: 4. The CDR3 here is CASSPGDSYEQYF. In DNA form, the CDR3 reads TGTGCCAGCAGCCCCGGGGACAGCTACGAGCAGTACTTC. Variable domain in full (rest from reference TRBV7-2 and TRBJ2-7): GAGVSQSPSNKVTEKGKDVELRCDPISGHTALYWYRQSLGQGLEFLIYFQGNSAPDKSGLPSDRFSAERTGGSVSTLTIQRTQQEDSAVYLCASSPGDSYEQYFGPGTRLTVT.

Only a few counts were recorded for this clone. The rearrangement joins TRBV6-5 to TRBJ2-3; the match to TRBD1 covers 7 bases. The germline V gene has CDR1 MNHEY and CDR2 SVGAGI. J lost 3 bases, V lost 6 bases, and 6 bases had no gene match. The length of the CDR3 is 14 residues. The CDR3 nucleotides read TGTGCCAGCAGGGCGCCAGGGGGTACAGATACGCAGTATTTT. This gives the protein CASRAPGGTDTQYF.

The V and J genes are TRBV5-4 and TRBJ2-2, with 10 bases aligning to TRBD2. The CDR3 sequence is 17 residues long. CDR1 and CDR2 (germline): SGHNT, YYREEE (reference sequence). J lost 2 bases, V lost 3 bases, and 7 bases had no gene match. In nucleotides, the CDR3 is TGTGCCAGCAGCTACTCTAGCGGGGGCAGCAACACCGGGGAGCTGTTTTTT. Its translation is CASSYSSGGSNTGELFF. Supplemented by reference TRBV5-4 and TRBJ2-2, the full variable domain reads ETGVTQSPTHLIKTRGQQVTLRCSSQSGHNTVSWYQQALGQGPQFIFQYYREEENGRGNFPPRFSGLQFPNYSSELNVNALELDDSALYLCASSYSSGGSNTGELFFGEGSRLTVL.

The chain recombines TRBV27 with TRBJ2-1, with TRBD2 as a possible D gene (7 bases). The CDR3 spans 13 residues. With 3 bases removed from V and 9 bases from J, the gap between germline ends came to 12 bases. The V gene's germline CDR1 is MNHEY and CDR2 SMNVEV (reference sequence). For the CDR3, the DNA is TGTGCCAGCAGTTTGGGGGGCGGGGGTGAGCAGTTCTTC. Protein product: CASSLGGGGEQFF.

J is TRBJ2-3 and V is TRBV7-8, with 8 bases identical to TRBD2. The CDR3 runs 15 residues. J gave up 2 bases and V 7 bases, and 8 bases lay outside the gene matches. From germline, CDR1 is SGHVS and CDR2 FQNEAQ. CDR3 sequence reads: CASNDKRGNTDTQYF. CDR3 DNA sequence: TGTGCCAGCAATGATAAGCGGGGGAACACAGATACGCAGTATTTT.